This record concerns one T cell receptor beta chain sequence. The data were produced by immunoSEQ multiplex PCR, yet TCRdb's version contains in-frame clones alone and is incomplete. Among some 93,000 clones listed, 95% were seen once. This sample stems from a study of technical replicates of blood from several donors. The CDR3 is 14 amino acids. CDR1 is SGDLS and CDR2 is YYNGEE in the germline V gene. V lost 3 bases, J lost 5 bases, and 12 bases lay in between. Source material: T cells isolated from PBMCs. The sequence came from a human donor in good health. The chain carries TRBV9 and TRBJ2-4, with D possibly matching TRBD1 (6 bases). The CDR3 DNA sequence: TGTGCCAGCAGCGCCGACAGGATAGAAAACATTCAGTACTTC. This encodes CASSADRIENIQYF. Full variable domain (remainder filled in from reference TRBV9 and TRBJ2-4): DSGVTQTPKHLITATGQRVTLRCSPRSGDLSVYWYQQSLDQGLQFLIQYYNGEERAKGNILERFSAQQFPDLHSELNLSSLELGDSALYFCASSADRIENIQYFGAGTRLSVL.